This is a list of T cell receptor beta chains from one sample in a study of cytotoxic CD8 clonotypes in ibrutinib-treated CLL. Using immunoSEQ multiplex PCR, the repertoire was profiled, and TCRdb retains in-frame clones only, with some absent. The sample holds tens of thousands of clones, roughly 57% seen once. Sequenced material: PBMCs, taken before ibrutinib treatment. The receptors shown here come from a human donor with chronic lymphocytic leukemia. Each CDR3 is given with its conserved first and last residue. D genes are given only for firm matches. Clone size is not always given. Where it is, it says once, few, many or a class for expanded clones.

d_gene: .; v_gene: TRBV9; abundance: .; j_gene: TRBJ1-2; CDR3nt: TGTGCCAGCAGCGTAGGGGCAGACCCTAACTATGGCTACACCTTC; CDR3aa: CASSVGADPNYGYTF
d_gene: TRBD1; v_gene: TRBV2; abundance: few; j_gene: TRBJ1-2; CDR3nt: TGTGCCAGCAGGCGCTTATCAGGGACAGGTGAAGGCTATGGCTACACCTTC; CDR3aa: CASRRLSGTGEGYGYTF
d_gene: TRBD2; v_gene: TRBV7-3; abundance: .; j_gene: TRBJ2-1; CDR3nt: TGTGCCAGCAGCTTAGTCATAGCGGGGCCGTCCAATGAGCAGTTCTTC; CDR3aa: CASSLVIAGPSNEQFF
d_gene: .; v_gene: TRBV5-1; abundance: .; j_gene: TRBJ2-5; CDR3nt: TGCGCCAGCAGCTTGGCCTTTGGACTAGAGACCCAGTACTTC; CDR3aa: CASSLAFGLETQYF
d_gene: TRBD2; v_gene: TRBV7-8; abundance: .; j_gene: TRBJ2-7; CDR3nt: TGTGCCAGCAGCCACGTGGCGGGAGGATCCTACGAGCAGTACTTC; CDR3aa: CASSHVAGGSYEQYF
d_gene: .; v_gene: TRBV15; abundance: few; j_gene: TRBJ2-3; CDR3nt: TGTGCCACCAGCGTTAGCGACGGTACGCAGTATTTT; CDR3aa: CATSVSDGTQYF
d_gene: .; v_gene: TRBV2; abundance: .; j_gene: TRBJ2-1; CDR3nt: TGTGCCGCGGCATTATGGACTGGTCAAAATGAGCAGTTCTTC; CDR3aa: CAAALWTGQNEQFF
d_gene: .; v_gene: TRBV6-4; abundance: .; j_gene: TRBJ1-2; CDR3nt: TGTGCCAGCAGTGACAATCAGAACTATGGCTACACCTTC; CDR3aa: CASSDNQNYGYTF
d_gene: .; v_gene: TRBV27; abundance: .; j_gene: TRBJ1-1; CDR3nt: TGTGCCAGCAGATCCTTGGCCCGGAGGGGGACTGAAGCTTTCTTT; CDR3aa: CASRSLARRGTEAFF
d_gene: .; v_gene: TRBV5-4; abundance: .; j_gene: TRBJ2-7; CDR3nt: TGTGCCAGCAGCCAGCCGGGACACTACGAGCAGTACTTC; CDR3aa: CASSQPGHYEQYF
d_gene: .; v_gene: TRBV13; abundance: .; j_gene: TRBJ2-1; CDR3nt: TGTGCCAGCAGCCCCCAGGTAGAAAATGAGCAGTTCTTC; CDR3aa: CASSPQVENEQFF
d_gene: .; v_gene: TRBV28; abundance: few; j_gene: TRBJ1-4; CDR3nt: TGTGCCAGCAGTAGTTTCAGGGCACTGTTTTTT; CDR3aa: CASSSFRALFF
d_gene: .; v_gene: TRBV5-1; abundance: .; j_gene: TRBJ1-2; CDR3nt: TGCGCCAGCAGCTTGGTGGCCAGCCCTACCTATGGCTACACCTTC; CDR3aa: CASSLVASPTYGYTF
d_gene: .; v_gene: TRBV2; abundance: .; j_gene: TRBJ1-2; CDR3nt: TGTGCCAGCATCCTAACAGGGTTCAACTATGGCTACACCTTC; CDR3aa: CASILTGFNYGYTF
d_gene: .; v_gene: TRBV19; abundance: .; j_gene: TRBJ2-7; CDR3nt: TGTGCCAGTAGTATAGTCGGAGACTACGAGCAGTACTTC; CDR3aa: CASSIVGDYEQYF
d_gene: TRBD2; v_gene: TRBV6-6; abundance: .; j_gene: TRBJ2-5; CDR3nt: TGTGCCAGCAGTCAGACAACTAGCGGGAGTAGACAGACCCAGTACTTC; CDR3aa: CASSQTTSGSRQTQYF
d_gene: .; v_gene: TRBV4-1; abundance: once; j_gene: TRBJ2-4; CDR3nt: TGCGCCAGCAGCCAAGAGGGCCGCGGGGTATACATTCAGTACTTC; CDR3aa: CASSQEGRGVYIQYF
d_gene: .; v_gene: TRBV7-8; abundance: .; j_gene: TRBJ2-1; CDR3nt: TGTGCCAGCAGCCCGTCCCGGGCCCAAAACAATGAGCAGTTCTTC; CDR3aa: CASSPSRAQNNEQFF